The sequence of this T cell receptor beta chain was determined in a study of technical replicates of blood from a few donors. The V gene's germline CDR1 is LNHDA and CDR2 SQIVND (reference sequence). The CDR3 is 16 residues long. Unmatched junction bases numbered 10, after V lost 5 bases and J lost 4 bases. Some clones are missing from TCRdb's copy, which holds only in-frame ones; the method was immunoSEQ multiplex PCR. Among about 93,000 clones listed, about 95% were seen once. The receptor comes from a human donor in good health. The sequencing sample was made of T cells isolated from PBMCs. V usage is TRBV19 and J usage is TRBJ2-1, with 8 bases matching TRBD2. CDR3 amino acids: CASSSRPGTSYNEQFF. The CDR3 nucleotides read TGTGCCAGTAGTTCACGCCCCGGGACTAGTTACAATGAGCAGTTCTTC. The full variable domain, rest sourced from reference TRBV19 and TRBJ2-1, is DGGITQSPKYLFRKEGQNVTLSCEQNLNHDAMYWYRQDPGQGLRLIYYSQIVNDFQKGDIAEGYSVSREKKESFPLTVTSAQKNPTAFYLCASSSRPGTSYNEQFFGPGTRLTVL.